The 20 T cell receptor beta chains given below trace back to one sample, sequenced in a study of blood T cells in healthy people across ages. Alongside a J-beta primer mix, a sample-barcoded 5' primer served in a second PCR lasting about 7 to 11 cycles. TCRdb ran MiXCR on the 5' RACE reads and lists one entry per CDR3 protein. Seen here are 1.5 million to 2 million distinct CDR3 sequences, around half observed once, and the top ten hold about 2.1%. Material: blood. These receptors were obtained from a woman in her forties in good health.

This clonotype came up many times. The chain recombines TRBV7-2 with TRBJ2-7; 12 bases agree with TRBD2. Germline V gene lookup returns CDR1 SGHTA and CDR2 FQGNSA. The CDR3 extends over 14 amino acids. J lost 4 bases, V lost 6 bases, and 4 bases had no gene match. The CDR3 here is CASRPSGGAYEQYF. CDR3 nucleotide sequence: TGTGCCAGCAGACCTAGCGGGGGGGCGTACGAGCAGTACTTC.

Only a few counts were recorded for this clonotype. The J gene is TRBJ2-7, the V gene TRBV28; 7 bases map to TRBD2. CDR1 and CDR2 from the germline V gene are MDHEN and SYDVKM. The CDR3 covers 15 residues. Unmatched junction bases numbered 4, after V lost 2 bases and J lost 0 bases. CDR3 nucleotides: TGTGCCAGCAGTTTAAACCCTAGCGGCTCCTACGAGCAGTACTTC. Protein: CASSLNPSGSYEQYF.

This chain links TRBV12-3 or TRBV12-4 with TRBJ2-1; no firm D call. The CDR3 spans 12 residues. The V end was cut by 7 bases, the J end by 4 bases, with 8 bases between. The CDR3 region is CASTLIYNEQFF. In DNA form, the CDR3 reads TGTGCCAGCACCCTCATTTACAATGAGCAGTTCTTC.

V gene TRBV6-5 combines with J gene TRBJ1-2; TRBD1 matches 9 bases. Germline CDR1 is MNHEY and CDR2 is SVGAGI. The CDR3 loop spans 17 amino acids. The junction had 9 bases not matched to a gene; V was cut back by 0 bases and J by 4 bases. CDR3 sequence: CASSYSSGTGSSYGYTF. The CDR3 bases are TGTGCCAGCAGTTACTCGAGTGGGACAGGGAGTTCCTATGGCTACACCTTC.

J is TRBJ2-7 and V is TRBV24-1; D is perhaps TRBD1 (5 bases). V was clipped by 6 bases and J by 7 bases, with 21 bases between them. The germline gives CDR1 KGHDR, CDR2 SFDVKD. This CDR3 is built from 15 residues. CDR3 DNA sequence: TGTGCCACCAGTTCCGTAGGGGAATCCTACAATGAGCAGTACTTC. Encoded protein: CATSSVGESYNEQYF.

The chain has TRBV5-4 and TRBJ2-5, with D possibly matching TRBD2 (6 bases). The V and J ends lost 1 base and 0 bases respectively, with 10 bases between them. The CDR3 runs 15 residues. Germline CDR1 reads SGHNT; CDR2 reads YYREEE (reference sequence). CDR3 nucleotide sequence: TGTGCCAGCAGCTTGACTAGCAGAGACCAAGAGACCCAGTACTTC. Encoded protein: CASSLTSRDQETQYF.

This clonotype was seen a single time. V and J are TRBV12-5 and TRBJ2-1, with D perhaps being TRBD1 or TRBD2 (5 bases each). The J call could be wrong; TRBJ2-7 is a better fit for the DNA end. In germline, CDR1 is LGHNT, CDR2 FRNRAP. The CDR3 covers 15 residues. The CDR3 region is CASGLEGSSYNEQYF. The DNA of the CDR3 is TGTGCTAGTGGTTTGGAGGGGAGCTCCTACAATGAGCAGTACTTC.

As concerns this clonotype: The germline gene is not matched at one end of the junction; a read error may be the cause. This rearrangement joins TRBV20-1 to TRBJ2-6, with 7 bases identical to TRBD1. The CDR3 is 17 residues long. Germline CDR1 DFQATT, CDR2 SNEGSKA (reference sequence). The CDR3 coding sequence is TGCAGTGCAGCACAGGGGAGATTTGTGGCTGGGGCCAACGTCCCGACTTTC. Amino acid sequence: CSAAQGRFVAGANVPTF.

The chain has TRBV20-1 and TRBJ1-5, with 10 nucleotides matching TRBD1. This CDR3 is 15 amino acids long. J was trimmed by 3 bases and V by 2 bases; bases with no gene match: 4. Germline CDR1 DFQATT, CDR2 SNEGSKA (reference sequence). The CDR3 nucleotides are TGCAGTGCTAGAACCGGGACAGGGGACAATCAGCCCCAGCATTTT. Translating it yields CSARTGTGDNQPQHF.

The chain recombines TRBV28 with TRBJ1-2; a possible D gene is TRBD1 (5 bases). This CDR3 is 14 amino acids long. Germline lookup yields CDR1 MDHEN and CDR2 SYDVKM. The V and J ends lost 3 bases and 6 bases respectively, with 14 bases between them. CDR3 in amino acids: CASSFSGLPDGYTF. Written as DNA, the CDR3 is TGTGCCAGCAGTTTCTCGGGACTTCCAGATGGCTACACCTTC.

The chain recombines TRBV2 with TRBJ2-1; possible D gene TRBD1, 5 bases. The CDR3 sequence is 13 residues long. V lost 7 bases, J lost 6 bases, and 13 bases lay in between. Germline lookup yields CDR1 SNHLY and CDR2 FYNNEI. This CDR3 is CASKGQNPNEQFF. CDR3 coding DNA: TGTGCCAGCAAGGGGCAGAATCCCAATGAGCAGTTCTTC.

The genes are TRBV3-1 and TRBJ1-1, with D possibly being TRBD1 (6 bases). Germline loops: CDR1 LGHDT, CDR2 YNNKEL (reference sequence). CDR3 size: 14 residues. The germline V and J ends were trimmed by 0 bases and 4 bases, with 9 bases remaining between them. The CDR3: CASSQEGGGTEAFF. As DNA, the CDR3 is TGTGCCAGCAGCCAAGAAGGGGGGGGCACTGAAGCTTTCTTT.

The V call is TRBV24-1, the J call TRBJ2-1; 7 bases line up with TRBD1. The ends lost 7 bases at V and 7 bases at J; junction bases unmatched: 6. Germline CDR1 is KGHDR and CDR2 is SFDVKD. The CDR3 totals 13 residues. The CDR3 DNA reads TGTGCCACCAGACAAACAGGGGAAAATGAGCAGTTCTTC. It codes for CATRQTGENEQFF.

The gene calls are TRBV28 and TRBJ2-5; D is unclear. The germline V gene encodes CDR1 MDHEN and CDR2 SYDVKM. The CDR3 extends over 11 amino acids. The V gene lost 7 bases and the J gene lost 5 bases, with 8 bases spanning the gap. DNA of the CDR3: TGTGCCAGCACAACTCGGGAGACCCAGTACTTC. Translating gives CASTTRETQYF.

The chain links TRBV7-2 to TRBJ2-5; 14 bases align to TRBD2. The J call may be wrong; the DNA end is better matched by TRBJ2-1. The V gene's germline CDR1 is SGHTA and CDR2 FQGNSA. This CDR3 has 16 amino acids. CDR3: CASSRTSGGYQETQFF. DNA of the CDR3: TGTGCCAGCAGCCGGACTAGCGGGGGGTATCAAGAGACCCAGTTCTTC.

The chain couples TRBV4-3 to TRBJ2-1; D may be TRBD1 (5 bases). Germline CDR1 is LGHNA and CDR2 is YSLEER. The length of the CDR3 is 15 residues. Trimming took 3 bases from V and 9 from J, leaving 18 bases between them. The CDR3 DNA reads TGCGCCAGCAGCCAGGACCCAGGTTGGGGCGGTGAGCAGTTCTTC. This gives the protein CASSQDPGWGGEQFF.

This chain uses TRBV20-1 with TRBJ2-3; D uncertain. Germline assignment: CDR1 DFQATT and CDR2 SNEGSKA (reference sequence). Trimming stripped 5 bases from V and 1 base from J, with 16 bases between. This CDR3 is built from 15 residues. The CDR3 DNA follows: TGCAGTGCTCCCCCGGCGGTCCCCGGCACAGATACGCAGTATTTT. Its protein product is CSAPPAVPGTDTQYF.

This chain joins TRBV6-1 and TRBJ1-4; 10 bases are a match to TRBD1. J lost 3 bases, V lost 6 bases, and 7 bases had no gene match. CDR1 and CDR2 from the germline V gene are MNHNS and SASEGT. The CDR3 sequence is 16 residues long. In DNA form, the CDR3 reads TGTGCCAGCAGGGACAGGGGGTTGTCGGCTAATGAAAAACTGTTTTTT. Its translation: CASRDRGLSANEKLFF.

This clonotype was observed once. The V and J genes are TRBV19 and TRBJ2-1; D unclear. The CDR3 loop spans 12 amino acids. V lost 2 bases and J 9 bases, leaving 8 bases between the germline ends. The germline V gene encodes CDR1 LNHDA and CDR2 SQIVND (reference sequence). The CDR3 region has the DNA TGTGCCAGTAGTATACGTGGGTTTGAGCAGTTCTTC. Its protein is CASSIRGFEQFF.

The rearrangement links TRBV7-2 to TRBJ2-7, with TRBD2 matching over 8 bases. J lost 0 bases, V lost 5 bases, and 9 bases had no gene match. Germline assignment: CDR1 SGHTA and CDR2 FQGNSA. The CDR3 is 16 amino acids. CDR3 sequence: CASSPDLGGVSYEQYF. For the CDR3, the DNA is TGTGCCAGCAGCCCAGACCTCGGGGGGGTCTCCTACGAGCAGTACTTC.